These T cell receptor beta chains were read from a single sample in a study of regulatory T cells in long-lasting Graves disease. MiXCR was run by TCRdb on the multiplex PCR reads, yielding one entry per CDR3 protein. This sample has about 440,000 distinct CDR3 sequences, with 14% to 15% found just once. The same sample was also used in a study of T cells in Graves' hyperthyroidism and ophthalmopathy.

Sequenced here: peripheral blood mononuclear cells (PBMCs), sampled at new diagnosis, from a patient treated with antithyroid drugs. All receptors derive from a woman under 40 with Graves disease. The CDR3 runs from the conserved cysteine through the conserved F or W. Fields, in order: D gene, V gene, clone size, J gene, CDR3 DNA, CDR3 protein. D genes are given only for firm matches. Expanded clones are given a class, and other clones once, few, many or no size at all.

NA	TRBV30	many	TRBJ1-1	TGTGCCTGGAGTACCGGAATGAACACTGAAGCTTTCTTT	CAWSTGMNTEAFF
NA	TRBV15	many	TRBJ2-1	TGTGCCACCAGCAGAGATCAGGGTTTCTCCTACAATGAGCAGTTCTTC	CATSRDQGFSYNEQFF
TRBD1	TRBV29-1	many	TRBJ2-7	TGCAGCGTTGAGGCAGGGGGACAGGGGGCTTACGAGCAGTACTTC	CSVEAGGQGAYEQYF
NA	TRBV2	few	TRBJ2-2	TGTGCCAGCAGAGGGGACGGCACCGGGGAGCTGTTTTTT	CASRGDGTGELFF
TRBD2	TRBV20-1	many	TRBJ2-1	TGCAGTGCTGTTGGACTAGATGCCTACAATGAGCAGTTCTTC	CSAVGLDAYNEQFF
NA	TRBV5-1	NA	TRBJ2-5	TGCGCCAGCAGCTTGGGGATGGGCCCCACATTAGAGACCCAGTACTTC	CASSLGMGPTLETQYF
NA	TRBV27	many	TRBJ2-5	TGTGCCAGCATGGCCAGGGGCAGTGAGACCCAGTACTTC	CASMARGSETQYF
NA	TRBV24-1	many	TRBJ1-5	TGTGCCACCAGTCAGGGACGGGGCAATCAGCCCCAGCATTTT	CATSQGRGNQPQHF
TRBD2	TRBV29-1	many	TRBJ2-1	TGCAGCGTTGTTCCGGCTAGCGGAACCTACAATGAGCAGTTCTTC	CSVVPASGTYNEQFF
NA	TRBV7-9	few	TRBJ1-5	TGTGCCAGCAGTTCCGGACAAAATCAGCCCCAGCATTTT	CASSSGQNQPQHF
NA	TRBV28	few	TRBJ2-2	TGTGCCAGCAGGGGAGCGAACACCGGGGAGCTGTTTTTT	CASRGANTGELFF
TRBD2	TRBV18	many	TRBJ2-1	TGTGCCAGCTCGCGGTTAGGAGGGACTAGCGACTACAATGAGCAGTTCTTC	CASSRLGGTSDYNEQFF
NA	TRBV9	NA	TRBJ2-5	TGTGCCAGCAGCGTGAGCCCTCAAGAGACCCAGTACTTC	CASSVSPQETQYF
NA	TRBV2	many	TRBJ2-3	TGTGCCAGCAGTCAGAGCGGGTTTAGCACAGATACGCAGTATTTT	CASSQSGFSTDTQYF
TRBD2	TRBV30	many	TRBJ2-3	TGTGCCTGGAGTCCACCCCCGACTAGCGGGAGTACAGATACGCAGTATTTT	CAWSPPPTSGSTDTQYF
TRBD1	TRBV2	many	TRBJ1-1	TGTGCCAGCAGATGGGACAGGGCAGCCAGGTACACTGAAGCTTTCTTT	CASRWDRAARYTEAFF
NA	TRBV4-2	few	TRBJ1-6	TGTGCCAGCAGAGCACTCCAGAATAATTCACCCCTCCACTTT	CASRALQNNSPLHF
TRBD2	TRBV7-6	many	TRBJ2-3	TGTGCCAGCAGCCCACTAGCGGGAGGGTTCACAGATACGCAGTATTTT	CASSPLAGGFTDTQYF
NA	TRBV3-1	NA	TRBJ2-3	TGTGCCAGCAGCCTAGGTCGAACCGGGGCAGATACGCAGTATTTT	CASSLGRTGADTQYF
TRBD2	TRBV19	NA	TRBJ2-1	TGTGCCAGTAGTATAGCCCCTAGCGGGAGGGCTTACTCCTACAATGAGCAGTTCTTC	CASSIAPSGRAYSYNEQFF
NA	TRBV13	many	TRBJ2-1	TGTGCCAGCAGCTACCCCCCAGCGGGCACCGGTATAAATGAGCAGTTCTTC	CASSYPPAGTGINEQFF
NA	TRBV6-4	NA	TRBJ2-1	TGTGCCAGCAGTGCCCTCCCGGGGAATGAGCAGTTCTTC	CASSALPGNEQFF
TRBD2	TRBV9	NA	TRBJ2-7	TGTGCCAGCAGCGTAGCCGGACTAGCGGGCCTTTCGTCCGAGCAGTACTTC	CASSVAGLAGLSSEQYF
NA	TRBV7-3	NA	TRBJ2-5	TGTGCCAGCGCCCCCGGGACTCAAATCCAAGAGACCCAGTACTTC	CASAPGTQIQETQYF
TRBD1	TRBV19	NA	TRBJ1-5	TGTGCCAGTAGTGTCAGTACAGGGGGCCCTCAGCCCCAGCATTTT	CASSVSTGGPQPQHF
NA	TRBV12-3/TRBV12-4	many	TRBJ1-4	TGTGCCAGCAGTTTATTCCCCGGGGGGGGGTGGCATGAAAAACTGTTTTTT	CASSLFPGGGWHEKLFF
NA	TRBV20-1	few	TRBJ1-6	TGCAGTGCTAGAGAAAACTCCTATAATTCACCCCTCCACTTT	CSARENSYNSPLHF
TRBD2	TRBV14	NA	TRBJ2-7	TGTGCCAGCAGCCCACCGGGACTAGCGGGAACCTACGAGCAGTACTTC	CASSPPGLAGTYEQYF
NA	TRBV7-8	NA	TRBJ1-4	TGTGCCAGCAGTTATACTAATGAAAAACTGTTTTTT	CASSYTNEKLFF
TRBD2	TRBV10-3	many	TRBJ2-1	TGTGCCATCAGTGGGCTTCCCTCGGGGGGTGAGCAGTTCTTC	CAISGLPSGGEQFF
TRBD2	TRBV7-3	few	TRBJ2-1	TGTGCCAGCAGCCCTAGTGGACTAGCGGGAGTACACTCCTACAATGAGCAGTTCTTC	CASSPSGLAGVHSYNEQFF
NA	TRBV12-3/TRBV12-4	many	TRBJ1-5	TGTGCCAGCAGTGTGGGGGGCATTCAGCCCCAGCATTTT	CASSVGGIQPQHF
NA	TRBV20-1	many	TRBJ1-5	TGCAGTGCTAGAGATCTACTCCGGGCCAGCAATCAGCCCCAGCATTTT	CSARDLLRASNQPQHF
NA	TRBV30	many	TRBJ2-1	TGTGCCTGGAGTGTACCGGGTCATGAGCAGTTCTTC	CAWSVPGHEQFF
TRBD2	TRBV29-1	few	TRBJ2-3	TGCAGCGTCCAACCGGGACTAGCGGGCACAGATACGCAGTATTTT	CSVQPGLAGTDTQYF
NA	TRBV19	many	TRBJ2-3	TGTGCCAGTAGAAGTGACACATCTAGCACAGATACGCAGTATTTT	CASRSDTSSTDTQYF
TRBD2	TRBV13	NA	TRBJ2-3	TGTGCCAGCAGCTTATCGTTCCCCCGACTAGCGGGAGGTCAGACAGATACGCAGTATTTT	CASSLSFPRLAGGQTDTQYF
NA	TRBV10-3	few	TRBJ2-7	TGTGCCATCAGTCCCGGGCTGTGGGATTGGAAAACGCAGTACTTC	CAISPGLWDWKTQYF
NA	TRBV5-1	many	TRBJ1-1	TGCGCCAGCACGGGGGGGGCTTTTGCCATGAACACTGAAGCTTTCTTT	CASTGGAFAMNTEAFF
NA	TRBV5-1	NA	TRBJ2-1	TGCGCCAGCAGCATGACTTCGGGCGGGTTTCCTCAGTTCTTC	CASSMTSGGFPQFF